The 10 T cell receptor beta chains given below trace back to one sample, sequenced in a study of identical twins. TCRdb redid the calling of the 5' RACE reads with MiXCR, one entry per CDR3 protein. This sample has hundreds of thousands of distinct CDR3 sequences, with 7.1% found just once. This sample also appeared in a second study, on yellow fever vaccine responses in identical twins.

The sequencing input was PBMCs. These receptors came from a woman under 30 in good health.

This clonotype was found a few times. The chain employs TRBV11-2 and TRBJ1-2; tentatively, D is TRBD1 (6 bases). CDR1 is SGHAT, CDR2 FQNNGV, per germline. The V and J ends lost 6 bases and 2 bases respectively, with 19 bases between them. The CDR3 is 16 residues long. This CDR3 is CASSGASGGWNYGYTF. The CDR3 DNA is TGTGCCAGCAGTGGCGCGTCGGGGGGCTGGAACTATGGCTACACCTTC. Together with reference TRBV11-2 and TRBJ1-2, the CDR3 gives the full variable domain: EAGVAQSPRYKIIEKRQSVAFWCNPISGHATLYWYQQILGQGPKLLIQFQNNGVVDDSQLPKDRFSAERLKGVDSTLKIQPAKLEDSAVYLCASSGASGGWNYGYTFGSGTRLTVV.

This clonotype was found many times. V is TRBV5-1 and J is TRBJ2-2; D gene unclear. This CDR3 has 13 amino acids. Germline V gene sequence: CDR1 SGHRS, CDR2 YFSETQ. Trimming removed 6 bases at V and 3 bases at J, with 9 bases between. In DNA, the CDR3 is TGCGCCAGCATCCCGCAGGACACCGGGGAGCTGTTTTTT. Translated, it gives CASIPQDTGELFF.

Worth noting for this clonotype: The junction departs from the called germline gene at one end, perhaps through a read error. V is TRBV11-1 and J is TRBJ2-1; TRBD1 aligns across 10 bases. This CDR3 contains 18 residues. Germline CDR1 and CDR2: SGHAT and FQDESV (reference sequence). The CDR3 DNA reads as TGTGCCATCAGCTTAGGGACAGGGGAGCGGAGAACCTACAATGAGCAGTTCTTC. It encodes CAISLGTGERRTYNEQFF.

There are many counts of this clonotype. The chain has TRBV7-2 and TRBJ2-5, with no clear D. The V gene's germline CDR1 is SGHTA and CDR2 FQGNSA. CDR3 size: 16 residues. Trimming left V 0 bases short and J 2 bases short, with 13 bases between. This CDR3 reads CASSLAVALGQETQYF. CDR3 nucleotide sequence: TGTGCCAGCAGCTTAGCCGTAGCCCTCGGGCAAGAGACCCAGTACTTC.

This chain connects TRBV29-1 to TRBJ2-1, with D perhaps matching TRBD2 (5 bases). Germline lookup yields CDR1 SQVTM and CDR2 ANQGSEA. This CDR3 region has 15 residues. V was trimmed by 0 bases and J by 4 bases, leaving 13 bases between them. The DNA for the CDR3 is TGCAGCGTTGAAGATATGTCAGGAGGATACAATGAGCAGTTCTTC. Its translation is CSVEDMSGGYNEQFF.

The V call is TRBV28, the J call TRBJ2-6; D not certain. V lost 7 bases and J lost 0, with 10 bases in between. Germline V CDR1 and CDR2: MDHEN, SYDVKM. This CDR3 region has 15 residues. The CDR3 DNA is TGTGCCAGCACCCCCGTGGACTCTGGGGCCAACGTCCTGACTTTC. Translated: CASTPVDSGANVLTF.

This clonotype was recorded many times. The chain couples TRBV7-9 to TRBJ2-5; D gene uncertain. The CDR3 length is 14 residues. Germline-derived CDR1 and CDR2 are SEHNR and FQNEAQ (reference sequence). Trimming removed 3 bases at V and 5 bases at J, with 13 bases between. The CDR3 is CASSLLAGRETQYF. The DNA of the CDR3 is TGTGCCAGCAGCTTGCTGGCAGGAAGGGAGACCCAGTACTTC.

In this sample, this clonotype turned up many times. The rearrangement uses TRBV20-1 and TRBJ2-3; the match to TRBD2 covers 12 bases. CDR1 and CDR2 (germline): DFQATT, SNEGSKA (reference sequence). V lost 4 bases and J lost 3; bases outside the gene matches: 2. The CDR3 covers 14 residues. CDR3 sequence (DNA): TGCAGTGCTAACGGACTAGCGGGAACAGATACGCAGTATTTT. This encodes CSANGLAGTDTQYF.

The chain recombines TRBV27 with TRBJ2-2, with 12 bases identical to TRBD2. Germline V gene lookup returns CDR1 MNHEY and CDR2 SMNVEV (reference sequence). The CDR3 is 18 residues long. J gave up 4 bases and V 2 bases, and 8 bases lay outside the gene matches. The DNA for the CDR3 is TGTGCCAGCAGTTTACGCCCCGGGACTAGCGGGCTCACCGGGGAGCTGTTTTTT. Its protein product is CASSLRPGTSGLTGELFF.

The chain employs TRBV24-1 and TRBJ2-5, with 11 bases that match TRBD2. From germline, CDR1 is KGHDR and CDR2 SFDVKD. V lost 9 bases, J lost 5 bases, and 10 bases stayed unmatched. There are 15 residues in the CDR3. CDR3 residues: CATASLAGGQETQYF. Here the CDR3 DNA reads TGTGCCACCGCCTCTCTAGCGGGAGGTCAGGAGACCCAGTACTTC.